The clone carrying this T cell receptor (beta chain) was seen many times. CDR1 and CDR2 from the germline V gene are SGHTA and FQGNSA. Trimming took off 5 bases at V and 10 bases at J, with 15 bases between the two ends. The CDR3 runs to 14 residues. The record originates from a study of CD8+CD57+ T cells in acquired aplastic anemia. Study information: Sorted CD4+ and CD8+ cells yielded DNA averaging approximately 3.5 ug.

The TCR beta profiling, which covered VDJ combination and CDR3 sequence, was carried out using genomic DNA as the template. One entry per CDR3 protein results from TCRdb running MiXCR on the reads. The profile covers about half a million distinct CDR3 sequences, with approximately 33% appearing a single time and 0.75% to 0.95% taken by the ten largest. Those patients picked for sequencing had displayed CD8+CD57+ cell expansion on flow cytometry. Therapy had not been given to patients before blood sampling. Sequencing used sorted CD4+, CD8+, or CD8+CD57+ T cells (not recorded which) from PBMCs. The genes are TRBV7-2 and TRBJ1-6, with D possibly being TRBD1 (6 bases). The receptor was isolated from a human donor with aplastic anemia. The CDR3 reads CASSLDSVDSPLHF. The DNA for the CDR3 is TGTGCCAGCAGCCTGGACAGCGTGGACTCACCCCTCCACTTT.